One and the same sample provided the 12 T cell receptor beta chains below, sequenced in a study of TIL therapy for anti-PD-1-resistant metastatic lung cancer. The immunoSEQ assay was v3. Libraries were prepared by immunoSEQ multiplex PCR; TCRdb keeps only in-frame clonotypes and omits some of them. Among 20,000 to 25,000 clones listed, around 79% were seen once. Stated time point: pre-treatment sample, taken before nivolumab and TIL therapy. The source material was blood, sampled at baseline. These receptors were obtained from a person aged 25-79 years with non-small cell lung cancer.

The chain combines TRBV6-4 with TRBJ2-3; TRBD2 is a possible D gene (5 bases). Trimming pared 3 bases from V and 5 bases from J, leaving 12 bases between. The length of the CDR3 is 14 residues. Germline CDR1 reads MRHNA; CDR2 reads SNTAGT. This CDR3 is CASSDPGIGDTQYF. CDR3 in DNA: TGTGCCAGCAGTGATCCCGGGATCGGAGATACGCAGTATTTT.

The gene calls are TRBV9 and TRBJ1-6, with 8 nucleotides matching TRBD1. Germline CDR1 SGDLS, CDR2 YYNGEE. V trimming: 0 bases; J trimming: 4 bases; junction bases outside the gene matches: 6. The CDR3 extends over 17 amino acids. CDR3 in amino acids: CASSVGTGNPYNSPLHF. CDR3 sequence (DNA): TGTGCCAGCAGCGTAGGGACAGGGAATCCTTATAATTCACCCCTCCACTTT.

This clone was counted only a few times. This rearrangement joins TRBV30 to TRBJ2-2, with D unclear. CDR1 is GTSNPN, CDR2 SVGIG, per germline (reference sequence). The CDR3 is 13 residues long. V dropped 1 base and J dropped 4 bases, with 7 bases sitting between them. CDR3 sequence reads: CAWSGQGTGELFF. In DNA, the CDR3 is TGTGCCTGGAGTGGGCAAGGCACCGGGGAGCTGTTTTTT.

This clone was seen only a few times. The chain has TRBV7-2 and TRBJ2-7; D perhaps matches TRBD2 (5 bases). The germline CDR1 and CDR2 sequences are SGHTA and FQGNSA. The CDR3 runs to 16 residues. Trimming shortened V by 5 bases and J by 0 bases, and 17 bases separated the two germline ends. The CDR3 is CASSPVAGRSSYEQYF. The CDR3 DNA follows: TGTGCCAGCAGCCCAGTGGCGGGCAGGAGCTCCTACGAGCAGTACTTC. Drawing the rest from reference TRBV7-2 and TRBJ2-7, the complete variable domain is GAGVSQSPSNKVTEKGKDVELRCDPISGHTALYWYRQSLGQGLEFLIYFQGNSAPDKSGLPSDRFSAERTGGSVSTLTIQRTQQEDSAVYLCASSPVAGRSSYEQYFGPGTRLTVT.

The V and J genes are TRBV7-9 and TRBJ2-7; D perhaps matches TRBD1 (6 bases). Germline loops: CDR1 SEHNR, CDR2 FQNEAQ (reference sequence). This CDR3 has 16 residues. With 4 bases removed from V and 5 bases from J, the gap between germline ends came to 21 bases. CDR3 DNA: TGTGCCAGCAGCTCCCCCCAAGGACAGAGTTATCACGAGCAGTACTTC. It translates to CASSSPQGQSYHEQYF. Looking up the rest from reference TRBV7-9 and TRBJ2-7 gives the full variable domain: DTGVSQNPRHKITKRGQNVTFRCDPISEHNRLYWYRQTLGQGPEFLTYFQNEAQLEKSRLLSDRFSAERPKGSFSTLEIQRTEQGDSAMYLCASSSPQGQSYHEQYFGPGTRLTVT.

This clone showed up just once. The V gene is TRBV25-1, the J gene TRBJ1-1, with no clear D. V lost 7 bases to trimming and J lost 0 bases, with 12 bases between them. CDR1 and CDR2 from the germline V gene are MGHDK and SYGVNS. This CDR3 comprises 14 residues. The CDR3 DNA reads TGTGCCAGCAATAGAGGCGGGCTGAACACTGAAGCTTTCTTT. It yields the protein CASNRGGLNTEAFF. Filled out from reference TRBV25-1 and TRBJ1-1, the complete variable domain reads EADIYQTPRYLVIGTGKKITLECSQTMGHDKMYWYQQDPGMELHLIHYSYGVNSTEKGDLSSESTVSRIRTEHFPLTLESARPSHTSQYLCASNRGGLNTEAFFGQGTRLTVV.

Judged by abundance, this clone is medium-sized (0.01 to 0.1%). This chain uses TRBV4-2 with TRBJ1-5; D is unresolved. In germline, CDR1 is LGHNA, CDR2 YNFKEQ. CDR3 length equals 12 residues. V was pared by 3 bases and J by 3 bases, with 3 bases between. The CDR3, as DNA: TGTGCCAGCAGCCAGTCCAATCAGCCCCAGCATTTT. Translated: CASSQSNQPQHF.

In regard to this clone: Other DNA sequences within the sample encode an identical CDR3. J is TRBJ2-2 and V is TRBV6-1, with a tentative D call TRBD2 (7 bases). The length of the CDR3 is 15 residues. In germline, CDR1 is MNHNS, CDR2 SASEGT. Trimming removed 1 base at V and 6 bases at J, with 12 bases between. CDR3 sequence (DNA): TGTGCCAGCAGTGAAGAATCGGGGGGCCCCGGGGAGCTGTTTTTT. It encodes CASSEESGGPGELFF.

The rearrangement links TRBV5-4 to TRBJ1-4; tentative D call: TRBD1 (6 bases). CDR1 and CDR2 from the germline V gene are SGHNT and YYREEE (reference sequence). The germline V and J ends were trimmed by 0 bases and 8 bases, with 11 bases remaining between them. The CDR3 sequence is 14 residues long. The CDR3 spells CASSLVGQGEKLFF. CDR3 DNA: TGTGCCAGCAGCTTGGTCGGCCAGGGGGAAAAACTGTTTTTT.

This chain links TRBV7-9 with TRBJ2-1; 11 bases fit TRBD2. CDR3 size: 17 residues. The germline CDR1 and CDR2 sequences are SEHNR and FQNEAQ (reference sequence). The J segment lost 6 bases and the V segment lost 0 bases, leaving 7 bases of the junction unmatched. Written as DNA, the CDR3 is TGTGCCAGCAGCTTAGCTCTTCTAGCGGGAGGTTCCAATGAGCAGTTCTTC. This gives the protein CASSLALLAGGSNEQFF.

In its sample, this clone was seen once. The chain uses TRBV30 and TRBJ1-2, with 7 nucleotides matching TRBD1. This CDR3 is 18 amino acids long. CDR1 and CDR2 (germline): GTSNPN, SVGIG (reference sequence). With V trimmed by 0 bases and J by 5 bases, 18 bases remained unmatched. CDR3 DNA sequence: TGTGCCTGGAGTGTACGGTTTCGGCAGGGGGGGAAATGGTATGGCTACACCTTC. Translating it yields CAWSVRFRQGGKWYGYTF.

This CDR3 reads CASSLERGDTETQYF. CDR3 in DNA: TGCGCCAGCAGCTTGGAACGGGGAGATACGGAGACCCAGTACTTC. This chain connects TRBV5-1 to TRBJ2-5, with D possibly TRBD2 on 5 matching bases. The CDR3 is made up of 15 amino acids. Germline lookup yields CDR1 SGHRS and CDR2 YFSETQ. With 0 bases removed from V and 5 bases from J, the gap between germline ends came to 14 bases. Full variable domain (remainder filled in from reference TRBV5-1 and TRBJ2-5): KAGVTQTPRYLIKTRGQQVTLSCSPISGHRSVSWYQQTPGQGLQFLFEYFSETQRNKGNFPGRFSGRQFSNSRSEMNVSTLELGDSALYLCASSLERGDTETQYFGPGTRLLVL.